This section outlines one T cell receptor (beta chain) sequence together with its context. TCRdb's copy holds only in-frame clones and misses some; the assay was immunoSEQ multiplex PCR. This sample yields some 120,000 clones, of which 89% are seen a single time; around 1.1% belongs to the top ten. The sample originates from a study of cytomegalovirus exposure and HLA in healthy donors. The CDR3 covers 17 residues. The germline CDR1 and CDR2 sequences are SEHNR and FQNEAQ (reference sequence). The V segment lost 1 base and the J segment 5 bases; nucleotides outside the gene matches: 7. The sequencing input was PBMCs. V is TRBV7-9 and J is TRBJ2-1; the match to TRBD2 covers 11 bases. The source is a woman aged 18 to 35 in good health and CMV-seronegative. DNA for the CDR3: TGTGCCAGCAGCTTAGAAGCGGGACTAGCGGAAAACAATGAGCAGTTCTTC. Encoded protein: CASSLEAGLAENNEQFF.